This TCR beta chain was sequenced for a study of T cell responses to AZD1222 COVID-19 vaccine. The ends lost 7 bases at V and 4 bases at J; junction bases unmatched: 6. The CDR3 contains 13 residues. Study outcomes and limitations: Nearly half of spike-specific TCRs reportedly go after variant regions that carry no mutations.

Note on this clone: Its antigen remains unidentified.

Libraries were prepared by immunoSEQ multiplex PCR; TCRdb keeps only in-frame clonotypes and omits some of them. There are around 63,000 clones in the sample; approximately 85% occur only once, and around 20% lies in the top ten. The material sequenced was peripheral blood, taken on day 0 of AZD1222 vaccination. This chain connects TRBV12-3 or TRBV12-4 to TRBJ1-1, with 7 positions matching TRBD1. This clonotype originated in an adult in good health. The CDR3 bases are TGTGCCAGCACCCTACAGGGGAGCACTGAAGCTTTCTTT. Translated: CASTLQGSTEAFF.